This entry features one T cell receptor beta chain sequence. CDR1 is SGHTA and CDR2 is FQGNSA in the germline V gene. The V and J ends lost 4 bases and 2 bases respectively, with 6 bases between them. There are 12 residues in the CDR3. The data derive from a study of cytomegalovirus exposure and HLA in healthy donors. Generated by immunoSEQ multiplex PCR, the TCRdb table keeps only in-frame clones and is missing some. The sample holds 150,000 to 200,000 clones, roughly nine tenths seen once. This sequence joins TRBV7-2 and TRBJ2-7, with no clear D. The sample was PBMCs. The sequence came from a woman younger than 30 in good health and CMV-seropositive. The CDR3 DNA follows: TGTGCCAGCAGCTCCCCCACCTACGAGCAGTACTTC. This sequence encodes CASSSPTYEQYF.